One sample yielded the 23 T cell receptor beta chains listed below, sequenced in a study of cytomegalovirus exposure and HLA in healthy donors. The PCR contained 60 Vbeta and 13 Jbeta primers. Libraries were prepared by immunoSEQ multiplex PCR; TCRdb keeps only in-frame clonotypes and omits some of them. The repertoire consists of roughly 250,000 clones, with about 80% occurring once and the leading ten covering roughly 0.31%. The sample was PBMCs. The receptors originated from a girl aged 2 to 9 in good health and CMV-seronegative.

The genes are TRBV6-1 and TRBJ1-4; 10 bases agree with TRBD1. Unmatched junction bases numbered 11, after V lost 8 bases and J lost 8 bases. Germline V lookup: CDR1 MNHNS, CDR2 SASEGT. This CDR3 region has 15 residues. CDR3 sequence (DNA): TGTGCCAGCCGGTTTATCGACAGGGGGCGCGAAAAACTGTTTTTT. It is translated as CASRFIDRGREKLFF.

This clone is a singleton in its sample. J is TRBJ2-7 and V is TRBV5-5; D uncertain. CDR1 is SGHKS and CDR2 is YYEKEE in the germline V gene (reference sequence). V was shortened by 4 bases and J by 0 bases, with 14 bases between the two germline ends. The CDR3 is 15 residues long. For the CDR3, the DNA is TGTGCCAGCAGCCTCATAGCCTCCAACTCCTACGAGCAGTACTTC. Translated: CASSLIASNSYEQYF.

The V call is TRBV7-3, the J call TRBJ2-1, with D possibly TRBD1 on 6 matching bases. The ends were cut back, 3 bases at V and 3 bases at J, with 9 bases in the middle. Germline values: CDR1 SGHTA, CDR2 FQGTGA. The CDR3 contains 14 residues. The CDR3 protein is CASSFAGVYNEQFF. The CDR3 DNA follows: TGTGCCAGCAGCTTTGCAGGGGTCTACAATGAGCAGTTCTTC.

This clone has more than one count but fewer than ten. J is TRBJ2-3 and V is TRBV11-2; possibly TRBD2 for D (6 bases). V was trimmed by 1 base and J by 0 bases, leaving 20 bases between them. The CDR3 has 19 residues. CDR1 SGHAT and CDR2 FQNNGV come from the germline V gene. The chain's CDR3 is CASSLGAFRDFASTDTQYF. CDR3 in DNA: TGTGCCAGCAGCTTAGGGGCTTTCCGGGACTTCGCTAGCACAGATACGCAGTATTTT. Using reference TRBV11-2 and TRBJ2-3 for the parts outside the CDR3, the full variable domain is EAGVAQSPRYKIIEKRQSVAFWCNPISGHATLYWYQQILGQGPKLLIQFQNNGVVDDSQLPKDRFSAERLKGVDSTLKIQPAKLEDSAVYLCASSLGAFRDFASTDTQYFGPGTRLTVL.

The genes are TRBV6-5 and TRBJ2-3, with TRBD1 as a possible D gene (5 bases). The V gene's germline CDR1 is MNHEY and CDR2 SVGAGI. V gave up 8 bases and J gave up 0 bases, with 12 bases separating them. This CDR3 spans 14 amino acids. The CDR3 sequence is CASRRQTSTDTQYF. The CDR3 nucleotides are TGTGCCAGCCGCCGACAGACCAGCACAGATACGCAGTATTTT.

The gene calls are TRBV28 and TRBJ1-2, with D perhaps matching TRBD1 (5 bases). This CDR3 comprises 19 residues. V dropped 5 bases and J dropped 9 bases, with 34 bases sitting between them. CDR1 is MDHEN and CDR2 is SYDVKM in the germline V gene. The CDR3, as DNA: TGTGCCAGCAGTACGGCTCTCGGCACCGGGACTACGATCTACCATCGCTACACCTTC. Translated: CASSTALGTGTTIYHRYTF.

The V and J genes are TRBV5-4 and TRBJ1-1, with 9 bases lining up with TRBD1. After removal of 0 bases from V and 10 bases from J, the junction contained 7 bases not matched to a gene. Germline loops: CDR1 SGHNT, CDR2 YYREEE (reference sequence). This CDR3 contains 14 residues. The CDR3 is CASSLGWTGEAAFF. In DNA, the CDR3 is TGTGCCAGCAGCTTGGGGTGGACAGGGGAGGCAGCTTTCTTT.

This clone was detected only once. This rearrangement joins TRBV5-6 to TRBJ1-2; D gene uncertain. CDR3 length: 16 amino acids. V was trimmed by 1 base and J by 0 bases, leaving 13 bases between them. The germline gives CDR1 SGHDT, CDR2 YYEEEE. The CDR3, as DNA: TGTGCCAGCAGCTTGTTTGGCAGTAATACTAACTATGGCTACACCTTC. Protein product: CASSLFGSNTNYGYTF.

The chain uses TRBV5-1 and TRBJ2-1; D gene ambiguous. Germline values: CDR1 SGHRS, CDR2 YFSETQ. Trimming cost V 0 bases and J 8 bases, with 12 bases left between them. The CDR3 totals 14 residues. In DNA form, the CDR3 reads TGCGCCAGCAGCTTGGCGGTAGCTCTCGATGAGCAGTTCTTC. Translated: CASSLAVALDEQFF.

V gene TRBV27 combines with J gene TRBJ2-2, with 10 bases lining up with TRBD2. V lost 6 bases, J lost 6 bases, and 7 bases stayed unmatched. The germline V gene has CDR1 MNHEY and CDR2 SMNVEV (reference sequence). The CDR3 is 15 residues long. The CDR3 sequence: CASSLRTSGAGELFF. The CDR3 DNA is TGTGCCAGCAGCCTTAGGACTAGCGGCGCCGGGGAGCTGTTTTTT.

The J gene is TRBJ1-3, the V gene TRBV10-3; TRBD1 aligns across 8 bases. With V trimmed by 11 bases and J by 1 base, 7 bases remained unmatched. CDR3 length equals 14 residues. Germline-derived CDR1 and CDR2 are ENHRY and SYGVKD. The CDR3 DNA reads as TGTGCCGTAGACAGGGGCTCTTCTGGAAACACCATATATTTT. This gives the protein CAVDRGSSGNTIYF.

In this sample, this clone turned up once. The chain links TRBV28 to TRBJ2-3, with D perhaps TRBD1 (5 bases). V lost 2 bases and J 5 bases, leaving 8 bases between the germline ends. From germline, CDR1 is MDHEN and CDR2 SYDVKM. The CDR3 consists of 13 residues. CDR3 loop: CASSLGHEDTQYF. In nucleotides, the CDR3 is TGTGCCAGCAGTTTAGGACACGAAGATACGCAGTATTTT.

This sequence joins TRBV19 and TRBJ1-2; TRBD1 is a possible D gene (5 bases). Germline V CDR1 and CDR2: LNHDA, SQIVND (reference sequence). This CDR3 has 13 amino acids. Trimming pared 3 bases from V and 8 bases from J, leaving 13 bases between. CDR3 protein: CASSIRQIGGYTF. The CDR3 nucleotides read TGTGCCAGTAGTATCAGACAGATCGGGGGCTACACCTTC.

This clone has a single count. As DNA, the CDR3 is TGTGCCAGTTCGCTTAGCGGGAGCTCCTACGAGCAGTACTTC. Protein: CASSLSGSSYEQYF. The rearrangement uses TRBV19 and TRBJ2-7; 9 bases are a match to TRBD2. V lost 8 bases and J lost 0; bases outside the gene matches: 5. This CDR3 region has 14 residues. Germline V gene data show CDR1 as LNHDA and CDR2 as SQIVND (reference sequence).

This clone was observed a single time. V gene TRBV19 combines with J gene TRBJ2-7; 12 bases map to TRBD2. The CDR3 runs to 15 residues. Germline assignment: CDR1 LNHDA and CDR2 SQIVND (reference sequence). Unmatched junction bases numbered 4, after V lost 4 bases and J lost 3 bases. This CDR3 is CASSKRTSGDYEQYF. The CDR3 DNA reads as TGTGCCAGTAGTAAAAGGACTAGCGGGGACTACGAGCAGTACTTC.

The chain joins TRBV28 to TRBJ2-3; D is perhaps TRBD2 (5 bases). Germline V gene sequence: CDR1 MDHEN, CDR2 SYDVKM. The CDR3 totals 14 residues. V was trimmed by 8 bases and J by 0 bases, leaving 12 bases between them. The CDR3 DNA reads as TGTGCCAGCTCCCTTGGACTGAGCACAGATACGCAGTATTTT. Protein: CASSLGLSTDTQYF.

The J gene is TRBJ2-1, the V gene TRBV27, with D unresolved. The CDR3 contains 13 residues. V was clipped by 4 bases and J by 3 bases, with 7 bases between them. Germline CDR1 is MNHEY and CDR2 is SMNVEV (reference sequence). CDR3 in DNA: TGTGCCAGCAGTTCAATTAGCTACAATGAGCAGTTCTTC. Amino acid sequence: CASSSISYNEQFF.

This clone was seen a few times. The chain carries TRBV9 and TRBJ2-3; TRBD2 might be the D (6 bases). Looked up from germline, CDR1 is SGDLS and CDR2 is YYNGEE. The CDR3 is 15 residues long. Deletions cut 1 base from V and 0 bases from J, with 9 bases between. Here the CDR3 reads CASSVQSGSTDTQYF. The CDR3 DNA follows: TGTGCCAGCAGCGTACAGAGCGGGAGCACAGATACGCAGTATTTT.

This clone was recorded once. The chain links TRBV6-5 to TRBJ2-2, with a possible D match to TRBD1 (5 bases). This CDR3 is built from 15 residues. Deletions cut 0 bases from V and 3 bases from J, with 8 bases between. Germline V gene data show CDR1 as MNHEY and CDR2 as SVGAGI. The CDR3 nucleotides read TGTGCCAGCAGTTACTCTCTCAGGGACACCGGGGAGCTGTTTTTT. Protein: CASSYSLRDTGELFF.

With regard to this clone: Its ends do not fully match the called genes, so a read error is possible. The chain carries TRBV5-4 and TRBJ2-7; 13 positions match TRBD2. The CDR3 runs 17 residues. The germline CDR1 and CDR2 sequences are SGHNT and YYREEE (reference sequence). CDR3 DNA: TGTGCCAGCAGCTCAGGACTAGCGGGGGAGCCTTCCTACGGGCAGTACTTC. Its protein product is CASSSGLAGEPSYGQYF.

This chain links TRBV6-5 with TRBJ1-1; 10 bases align to TRBD1. The ends lost 2 bases at V and 5 bases at J; junction bases unmatched: 8. Germline CDR1 and CDR2: MNHEY and SVGAGI. This CDR3 has 16 amino acids. DNA for the CDR3: TGTGCCAGCAGTTACGAGACAGGGGGCGTTCGAACTGAAGCTTTCTTT. Translated, it gives CASSYETGGVRTEAFF.

This chain connects TRBV18 to TRBJ2-7; 8 bases are shared with TRBD2. The ends lost 2 bases at V and 4 bases at J; junction bases unmatched: 7. Per the germline V gene, CDR1 is KGHSH and CDR2 is LQKENI. The CDR3 loop spans 15 amino acids. The CDR3 loop reads CASSPGVGGAYEQYF. DNA of the CDR3: TGTGCCAGCTCACCAGGAGTCGGGGGGGCGTACGAGCAGTACTTC.

This clone is a singleton in its sample. V and J are TRBV5-1 and TRBJ1-2; 7 bases match TRBD1. CDR1 is SGHRS, CDR2 YFSETQ, per germline. The CDR3 extends over 15 amino acids. The V segment lost 1 base and the J segment 3 bases; nucleotides outside the gene matches: 6. CDR3 bases: TGCGCCAGCAGCTTGTGGCCAGGGGGTTACTATGGCTACACCTTC. It yields the protein CASSLWPGGYYGYTF.